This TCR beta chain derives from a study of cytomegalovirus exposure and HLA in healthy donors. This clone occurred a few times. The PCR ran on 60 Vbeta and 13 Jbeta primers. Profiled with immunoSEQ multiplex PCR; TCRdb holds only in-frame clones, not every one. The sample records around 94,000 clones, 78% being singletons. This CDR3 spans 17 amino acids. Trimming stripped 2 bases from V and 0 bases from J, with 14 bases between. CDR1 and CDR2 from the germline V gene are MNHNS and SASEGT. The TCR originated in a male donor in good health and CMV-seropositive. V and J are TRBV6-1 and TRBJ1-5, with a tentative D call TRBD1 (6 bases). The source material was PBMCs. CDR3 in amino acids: CASSERRTDYSNQPQHF. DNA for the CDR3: TGTGCCAGCAGTGAAAGGAGGACAGACTATAGCAATCAGCCCCAGCATTTT.